Given below is one TCR beta chain in context. Next came a second PCR, run for roughly 6 to 11 cycles, which used a sample-barcoded 5' primer along with a J-beta primer mix. From the 5' RACE reads, TCRdb called clonotypes with MiXCR, one entry per CDR3 protein. The sample yields a few hundred thousand distinct CDR3 sequences, roughly half seen once. Germline V gene lookup returns CDR1 SQVTM and CDR2 ANQGSEA. The CDR3 is 15 amino acids. V was trimmed by 0 bases and J by 2 bases, leaving 12 bases between them. The sample originates from a study of blood T cells in healthy people across ages. The specimen was blood. The sequence was collected from a man aged 60-69 years in good health. The chain joins TRBV29-1 to TRBJ2-3, with a tentative D call TRBD2 (5 bases). The CDR3 sequence: CSVEDRADLTDTQYF. The DNA for the CDR3 is TGCAGCGTTGAAGATCGAGCGGACCTCACAGATACGCAGTATTTT.